The 19 T cell receptor beta chains below were found in one sample sequenced in a study of T cells in Graves' hyperthyroidism and ophthalmopathy. RNA transcripts were the template for amplifying TCR beta CDR3 regions. Carried out on the TCR CDR3, a first-round RT-PCR used the HTBI primer set. TCRdb redid the calling of the multiplex PCR reads with MiXCR, one entry per CDR3 protein. This sample has 130,000 or so distinct CDR3 sequences, with 22% found just once. Input material: blood. The receptors originated from a woman aged 45-59 years with Graves' hyperthyroidism that later progressed to Graves' ophthalmopathy.

This clonotype occurred many times. V gene TRBV20-1 combines with J gene TRBJ2-3; D ambiguous. There are 11 residues in the CDR3. V lost 7 bases and J 0 bases, leaving 5 bases between the germline ends. Germline assignment: CDR1 DFQATT and CDR2 SNEGSKA (reference sequence). CDR3 in amino acids: CSGVSTDTQYF. The CDR3 bases are TGCAGTGGGGTTAGCACAGATACGCAGTATTTT.

The chain combines TRBV25-1 with TRBJ1-1; D remains unclear. Trimming cost V 4 bases and J 4 bases, with 7 bases left between them. Germline CDR1 is MGHDK and CDR2 is SYGVNS. The CDR3 is 12 amino acids. The CDR3 loop is CASSGPGTEAFF. CDR3 coding DNA: TGTGCCAGCAGTGGCCCGGGCACTGAAGCTTTCTTT.

This clonotype was observed many times. The gene calls are TRBV2 and TRBJ2-4; D is possibly TRBD2 (6 bases). V lost 0 bases, J lost 6 bases, and 15 bases lay in between. The CDR3 contains 16 residues. Per the germline V gene, CDR1 is SNHLY and CDR2 is FYNNEI. The CDR3 bases are TGTGCCAGCAGTGAAGCGACCGGGAGCCTGGGAAACATTCAGTACTTC. Its protein is CASSEATGSLGNIQYF.

V and J are TRBV11-2 and TRBJ2-3; unclear D gene. The CDR3 has 15 amino acids. Deletions cut 5 bases from V and 0 bases from J, with 12 bases between. Germline V gives CDR1 SGHAT, CDR2 FQNNGV. The CDR3 loop reads CASSHGSRSTDTQYF. The CDR3 DNA reads as TGTGCCAGCAGCCACGGGTCACGCAGCACAGATACGCAGTATTTT. Supplemented by reference TRBV11-2 and TRBJ2-3, the full variable domain reads EAGVAQSPRYKIIEKRQSVAFWCNPISGHATLYWYQQILGQGPKLLIQFQNNGVVDDSQLPKDRFSAERLKGVDSTLKIQPAKLEDSAVYLCASSHGSRSTDTQYFGPGTRLTVL.

The chain recombines TRBV28 with TRBJ2-3; 13 nucleotides agree with TRBD2. The CDR3 spans 15 residues. Germline CDR1 reads MDHEN; CDR2 reads SYDVKM. Losses at the gene ends were 8 bases for V and 6 bases for J; bases not matched to a gene: 8. Here the CDR3 reads CASLPLAGGRDTQYF. CDR3 nucleotides: TGTGCCAGCCTTCCACTAGCGGGAGGGCGGGATACGCAGTATTTT. The full variable domain, in which reference TRBV28 and TRBJ2-3 provide the parts outside the CDR3, is DVKVTQSSRYLVKRTGEKVFLECVQDMDHENMFWYRQDPGLGLRLIYFSYDVKMKEKGDIPEGYSVSREKKERFSLILESASTNQTSMYLCASLPLAGGRDTQYFGPGTRLTVL.

This clonotype was detected many times. For the CDR3, the DNA is TGCAGCGTTGAAACAGGCGGGTACCCCGGGGAGCTGTTTTTT. This encodes CSVETGGYPGELFF. This chain joins TRBV29-1 and TRBJ2-2; D is tentatively TRBD1 or TRBD2 (5 bases each). Germline V gene lookup returns CDR1 SQVTM and CDR2 ANQGSEA. The CDR3 consists of 14 residues. Between the trimmed V and J ends, which lost 2 bases and 6 bases, there was a span of 13 bases.

This clonotype showed up many times. The gene calls are TRBV3-1 and TRBJ2-1; no definite D call. There are 14 residues in the CDR3. Germline V gene sequence: CDR1 LGHDT, CDR2 YNNKEL (reference sequence). V was pared by 0 bases and J by 5 bases, with 8 bases between. CDR3 amino acids: CASSQDRHDNEQFF. The CDR3 nucleotides read TGTGCCAGCAGCCAAGACAGACACGACAATGAGCAGTTCTTC.

This rearrangement joins TRBV20-1 to TRBJ1-2; a weak D match, TRBD1 (5 bases). This CDR3 is 15 amino acids long. V was trimmed by 1 base and J by 2 bases, leaving 14 bases between them. From germline, CDR1 is DFQATT and CDR2 SNEGSKA (reference sequence). The CDR3 reads CSARVPRWGNYGYTF. CDR3 coding DNA: TGCAGTGCTAGAGTACCTCGTTGGGGGAACTATGGCTACACCTTC.

This clonotype has only a few counts. This chain uses TRBV30 with TRBJ1-2; D is undetermined. Per the germline V gene, CDR1 is GTSNPN and CDR2 is SVGIG (reference sequence). This CDR3 region has 14 residues. V was pared by 2 bases and J by 8 bases, with 18 bases between. The CDR3 region is CAWSPLEWAKGYTF. CDR3 DNA sequence: TGTGCCTGGAGTCCCCTAGAGTGGGCGAAAGGCTACACCTTC.

Many counts were recorded for this clonotype. The chain combines TRBV6-1 with TRBJ2-7, with 8 bases identical to TRBD2. This CDR3 comprises 14 residues. V shed 5 bases, J shed 5 bases, and the junction held 8 bases outside the gene matches. The germline gives CDR1 MNHNS, CDR2 SASEGT. The DNA for the CDR3 is TGTGCCAGCAGTCCCTCGGGGGGGGTCCACGAGCAGTACTTC. This translates into CASSPSGGVHEQYF.

This chain links TRBV20-1 with TRBJ2-1, with a possible D match to TRBD1 (6 bases). The germline V gene has CDR1 DFQATT and CDR2 SNEGSKA (reference sequence). This CDR3 is 14 amino acids long. With 7 bases removed from V and 9 bases from J, the gap between germline ends came to 22 bases. CDR3 residues: CSVQGQGPYGEQFF. For the CDR3, the DNA is TGCAGTGTCCAGGGACAAGGACCTTATGGTGAGCAGTTCTTC.

This rearrangement joins TRBV18 to TRBJ2-2; possible D gene TRBD2, 6 bases. The germline V and J ends were trimmed by 0 bases and 1 base, with 6 bases remaining between them. Germline CDR1 and CDR2: KGHSH and LQKENI. The CDR3 has 15 amino acids. CDR3 sequence reads: CASSPPSGNTGELFF. The CDR3 DNA reads TGTGCCAGCTCACCACCTAGCGGGAACACCGGGGAGCTGTTTTTT.

Ten or more counts support this clonotype. CDR3 coding DNA: TGCGCCAGCAGCCAGGTATCGGCGGGAGGCAGGTACGAGCAGTACTTC. This codes for CASSQVSAGGRYEQYF. The chain carries TRBV4-1 and TRBJ2-7, with 8 bases aligning to TRBD2. J was trimmed by 4 bases and V by 3 bases; bases with no gene match: 11. Germline loops: CDR1 MGHRA, CDR2 YSYEKL. This CDR3 is built from 16 residues.

This chain connects TRBV9 to TRBJ1-5; 8 nucleotides agree with TRBD1. CDR1 SGDLS and CDR2 YYNGEE come from the germline V gene. Germline trimming cut 4 bases from V and 3 bases from J; bases unmatched to any gene: 6. The CDR3 is 15 residues long. CDR3 loop: CASSPGQGANQPQHF. The CDR3, as DNA: TGTGCCAGCAGCCCTGGGCAGGGGGCCAATCAGCCCCAGCATTTT. Together with reference TRBV9 and TRBJ1-5, the CDR3 gives the full variable domain: DSGVTQTPKHLITATGQRVTLRCSPRSGDLSVYWYQQSLDQGLQFLIQYYNGEERAKGNILERFSAQQFPDLHSELNLSSLELGDSALYFCASSPGQGANQPQHFGDGTRLSIL.

V and J are TRBV28 and TRBJ1-1; 11 nucleotides align to TRBD1. Per germline, CDR1 MDHEN and CDR2 SYDVKM. The CDR3 has 16 amino acids. The V segment lost 5 bases and the J segment 1 base; nucleotides outside the gene matches: 6. CDR3 sequence reads: CASSISGQGGNTEAFF. The DNA of the CDR3 is TGTGCCAGCAGTATATCGGGACAGGGGGGGAACACTGAAGCTTTCTTT.

This clonotype has just one count. The CDR3 sequence: CASSLGLALDYTF. The CDR3 DNA sequence: TGTGCCAGCAGCTTAGGGCTCGCACTGGACTACACCTTC. The rearrangement joins TRBV7-9 to TRBJ1-2; no clear D gene. Germline V lookup: CDR1 SEHNR, CDR2 FQNEAQ (reference sequence). This CDR3 has 13 residues. The V and J ends lost 1 base and 10 bases respectively, with 13 bases between them.

This clonotype was found many times. The CDR3 region has the DNA TGCGCCAGCCGCGATTGGACGACTGAAGCTTTCTTT. This encodes CASRDWTTEAFF. V is TRBV5-1 and J is TRBJ1-1; D gene uncertain. V was cut by 7 bases and J by 5 bases, with 12 bases left in between. The V gene's germline CDR1 is SGHRS and CDR2 YFSETQ. The CDR3 is 12 residues long.

This clonotype has ten or more counts. The chain employs TRBV12-3 or TRBV12-4 and TRBJ2-1; TRBD2 matches at 14 bases. Losses at the gene ends were 7 bases for V and 6 bases for J; bases not matched to a gene: 8. This CDR3 is 16 amino acids long. The CDR3 nucleotides read TGTGCCAGCACCAAAGCGGGACTAGCGGGAGTCAATGAGCAGTTCTTC. The encoded protein is CASTKAGLAGVNEQFF.

This clonotype was observed a few times. V usage is TRBV19 and J usage is TRBJ2-2; TRBD2 aligns across 15 bases. Germline V gives CDR1 LNHDA, CDR2 SQIVND (reference sequence). This CDR3 comprises 19 residues. The trim removed 4 bases at V and 5 bases at J, leaving 11 bases unmatched. CDR3 nucleotides: TGTGCCAGTAGTACCGGACTAGCGGGAGGGCTGGACCGAACCGGGGAGCTGTTTTTT. Translating it yields CASSTGLAGGLDRTGELFF.